These 8 T cell receptor beta chains share one sample of origin, sequenced in a study of cytomegalovirus exposure and HLA in healthy donors. Primers included in the PCR were 60 Vbeta and 13 Jbeta primers. Generated by immunoSEQ multiplex PCR, the TCRdb table keeps only in-frame clones and is missing some. The sample has more than 95,000 clones, around 80% seen once. Sample: PBMCs. The receptor set was obtained from a young man in good health and CMV-seropositive.

The chain combines TRBV4-2 with TRBJ2-1; TRBD2 matches at 13 bases. Unmatched junction bases numbered 11, after V lost 3 bases and J lost 0 bases. The germline gives CDR1 LGHNA, CDR2 YNFKEQ. The CDR3 spans 20 residues. As DNA, the CDR3 is TGTGCCAGCAGCCACCTAGCCGGGACTAGCGGGGATAGCTCCTACAATGAGCAGTTCTTC. Residues: CASSHLAGTSGDSSYNEQFF.

This clone has just one count. The chain employs TRBV5-5 and TRBJ1-6, with 7 bases identical to TRBD1. The length of the CDR3 is 15 residues. J gave up 9 bases and V 5 bases, and 11 bases lay outside the gene matches. Germline CDR1 is SGHKS and CDR2 is YYEKEE (reference sequence). CDR3: CASSYQRQGVSPLHF. The CDR3 DNA is TGTGCCAGCAGTTACCAACGACAGGGTGTTTCACCCCTCCACTTT.

V and J are TRBV6-5 and TRBJ2-3; 7 bases map to TRBD2. J gave up 1 base and V 3 bases, and 1 base lay outside the gene matches. Germline V gives CDR1 MNHEY, CDR2 SVGAGI. The CDR3 consists of 14 residues. The CDR3 DNA reads as TGTGCCAGCAGTTATGCGGGGGGCACAGATACGCAGTATTTT. It yields the protein CASSYAGGTDTQYF.

The CDR3 nucleotides read TGTGCCAGCACCGTGGGGTTCGGACAGGGTAACCGATATGGCTACACCTTC. This translates into CASTVGFGQGNRYGYTF. This chain joins TRBV7-8 and TRBJ1-2; 8 nucleotides match TRBD1. With V trimmed by 7 bases and J by 5 bases, 18 bases remained unmatched. The CDR3 has 17 amino acids. Looked up from germline, CDR1 is SGHVS and CDR2 is FQNEAQ.

This clone was detected only once. The CDR3 protein is CASTQDRMNTEAFF. CDR3 nucleotides: TGTGCCAGCACCCAGGACAGAATGAACACTGAAGCTTTCTTT. The chain joins TRBV19 to TRBJ1-1; maybe TRBD1 (6 bases). The CDR3 loop spans 14 amino acids. The V gene's germline CDR1 is LNHDA and CDR2 SQIVND (reference sequence). Trimming cost V 9 bases and J 0 bases, with 14 bases left between them.

The chain has TRBV28 and TRBJ1-4; the match to TRBD1 covers 9 bases. With 6 bases clipped from V and 10 bases from J, the junction kept 27 bases outside the gene matches. This CDR3 region has 20 residues. Germline assignment: CDR1 MDHEN and CDR2 SYDVKM. CDR3 sequence: CASSLKGRQTRDRAYVKLFF. The CDR3, as DNA: TGTGCCAGCAGCCTAAAGGGGAGACAGACCCGGGACAGGGCATACGTAAAACTGTTTTTT.

The chain carries TRBV5-3 and TRBJ1-4; TRBD1 might be the D (5 bases). TRBV5-3 is marked as an open reading frame, function uncertain. Trimming stripped 7 bases from V and 0 bases from J, with 22 bases between. This CDR3 contains 18 residues. The CDR3 nucleotides read TGTGCCAGAGCATGGGGCAGGGTAGAGGCCCCAACTAATGAAAAACTGTTTTTT. It encodes CARAWGRVEAPTNEKLFF.

This sequence joins TRBV28 and TRBJ1-1; D possibly corresponds to TRBD1 (5 bases). This CDR3 comprises 14 residues. V was cut by 4 bases and J by 3 bases, with 12 bases left in between. Germline CDR1 reads MDHEN; CDR2 reads SYDVKM. The chain's CDR3 is CASSSQVLDTEAFF. Here the CDR3 DNA reads TGTGCCAGCAGTTCACAGGTGCTGGACACTGAAGCTTTCTTT.